The clone carrying this T cell receptor beta chain was counted ten times or more. The antigen remains unidentified. Peripheral blood, six milliliters per draw, was collected at each of two time points. Researchers used two-round multiplex PCR to amplify TCR beta CDR3 starting from genomic DNA. Primers specific to each TRBV and TRBJ gene drove first-round PCR. One entry per CDR3 protein results from TCRdb running MiXCR on the multiplex PCR reads. This table has about 27,000 distinct CDR3 sequences, about 32% appearing once. The record originates from a study of prognosis after radiotherapy for stage I lung cancer. Study-wide background: Medically, all non-small cell lung cancer patients were deemed inoperable. Points from the study as a whole: Unique TCR clone counts went down once patients had stereotactic body radiation therapy, median around 10,000 versus 6,900. Post-therapy Shannon entropy was lower in patients developing distant metastases following stereotactic body radiation therapy.

The CDR3 is 13 residues long. The V end lost 0 bases, the J end lost 8 bases, and 8 bases lay between the germline ends. Germline V gives CDR1 SGHAT, CDR2 FQNNGV. The sequence was collected from a donor at least 50 years old with non-small cell lung cancer. The chain uses TRBV11-2 and TRBJ1-5; unclear D gene. The material sequenced was PBMCs, taken before or after stereotactic body radiation therapy (not recorded which). CDR3 nucleotides: TGTGCCAGCAGCTTAGATCCGGGGAAGCCCCAGCATTTT. Residues: CASSLDPGKPQHF.